Presented here are 5 T cell receptor beta chains from one specimen sequenced in a study of blood T cell repertoires in COVID-19. Some clones are missing from TCRdb's copy, which holds only in-frame ones; the method was immunoSEQ multiplex PCR. The sample yields roughly 79,000 clones, less than 90% seen once. Source material: peripheral blood. These TCRs come from a man between 60 and 75 years old with active or convalescent COVID-19.

This chain joins TRBV9 and TRBJ2-5; 8 nucleotides agree with TRBD2. The trim removed 1 base at V and 2 bases at J, leaving 4 bases unmatched. Germline-derived CDR1 and CDR2 are SGDLS and YYNGEE. The length of the CDR3 is 15 residues. The chain's CDR3 is CASSVSAGGQETQYF. The CDR3 DNA is TGTGCCAGCAGCGTATCCGCGGGGGGACAAGAGACCCAGTACTTC. The complete variable domain, with remaining parts taken from reference TRBV9 and TRBJ2-5, reads DSGVTQTPKHLITATGQRVTLRCSPRSGDLSVYWYQQSLDQGLQFLIQYYNGEERAKGNILERFSAQQFPDLHSELNLSSLELGDSALYFCASSVSAGGQETQYFGPGTRLLVL.

The chain links TRBV20-1 to TRBJ2-7, with D possibly matching TRBD2 (5 bases). Germline lookup yields CDR1 DFQATT and CDR2 SNEGSKA (reference sequence). The V gene lost 3 bases and the J gene lost 2 bases, with 14 bases spanning the gap. The CDR3 has 14 residues. DNA for the CDR3: TGCAGTGCTAGTGCGCGGGTTGGTACCTACGAGCAGTACTTC. Residues: CSASARVGTYEQYF.

The chain recombines TRBV7-9 with TRBJ2-7; D not resolved. Trimming took 0 bases from V and 2 from J, leaving 8 bases between them. The CDR3 runs to 14 residues. The germline gives CDR1 SEHNR, CDR2 FQNEAQ (reference sequence). The DNA of the CDR3 is TGTGCCAGCAGCTTAGCTTTCAGTCCCTACGAGCAGTACTTC. Translation: CASSLAFSPYEQYF.

The chain combines TRBV11-3 with TRBJ2-7, with D possibly matching TRBD1 (6 bases). Germline CDR1 reads SGHNT; CDR2 reads YENEEA. Trimming took 5 bases from V and 1 from J, leaving 12 bases between them. CDR3 length: 14 amino acids. CDR3 residues: CASSLAGDSYEQYF. Here the CDR3 DNA reads TGTGCCAGCAGCCTTGCAGGGGATTCCTACGAGCAGTACTTC.

This clone has only a few counts. The gene calls are TRBV5-1 and TRBJ2-1, with 10 bases aligning to TRBD2. The trim removed 1 base at V and 10 bases at J, leaving 5 bases unmatched. CDR3 length: 14 residues. Germline V CDR1 and CDR2: SGHRS, YFSETQ. CDR3 coding DNA: TGCGCCAGCAGCTTGACTAGCGGGGACAGCGAGCAGTTCTTC. Its protein product is CASSLTSGDSEQFF.